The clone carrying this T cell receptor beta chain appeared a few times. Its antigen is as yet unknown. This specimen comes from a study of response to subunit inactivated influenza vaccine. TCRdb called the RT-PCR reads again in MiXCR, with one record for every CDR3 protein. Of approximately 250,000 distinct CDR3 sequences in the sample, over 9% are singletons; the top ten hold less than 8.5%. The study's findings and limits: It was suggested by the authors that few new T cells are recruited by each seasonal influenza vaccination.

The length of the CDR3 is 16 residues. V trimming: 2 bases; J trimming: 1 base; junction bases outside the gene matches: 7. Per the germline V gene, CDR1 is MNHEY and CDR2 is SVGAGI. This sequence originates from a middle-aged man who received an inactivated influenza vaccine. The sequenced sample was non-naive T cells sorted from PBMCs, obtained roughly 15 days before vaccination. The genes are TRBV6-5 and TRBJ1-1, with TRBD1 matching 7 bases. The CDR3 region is CASSYLSAGGNTEAFF. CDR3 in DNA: TGTGCCAGCAGTTACCTCTCGGCAGGGGGGAACACTGAAGCTTTCTTT.